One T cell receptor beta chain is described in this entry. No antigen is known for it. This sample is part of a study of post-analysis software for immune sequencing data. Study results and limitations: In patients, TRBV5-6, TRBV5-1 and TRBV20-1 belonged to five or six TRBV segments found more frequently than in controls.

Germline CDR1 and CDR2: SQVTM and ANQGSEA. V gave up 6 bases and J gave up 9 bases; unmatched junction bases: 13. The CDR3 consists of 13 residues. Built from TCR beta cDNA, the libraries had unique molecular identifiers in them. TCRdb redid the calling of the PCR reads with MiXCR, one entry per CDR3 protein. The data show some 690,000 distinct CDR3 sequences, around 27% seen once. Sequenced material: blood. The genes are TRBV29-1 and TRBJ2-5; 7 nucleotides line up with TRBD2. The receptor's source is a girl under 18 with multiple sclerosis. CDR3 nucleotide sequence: TGCAGCGTCAGAAAGGGAGGGGACGGGGCCCAGTACTTC. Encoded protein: CSVRKGGDGAQYF. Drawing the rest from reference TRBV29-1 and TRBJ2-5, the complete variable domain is SAVISQKPSRDICQRGTSLTIQCQVDSQVTMMFWYRQQPGQSLTLIATANQGSEATYESGFVIDKFPISRPNLTFSTLTVSNMSPEDSSIYLCSVRKGGDGAQYFGPGTRLLVL.